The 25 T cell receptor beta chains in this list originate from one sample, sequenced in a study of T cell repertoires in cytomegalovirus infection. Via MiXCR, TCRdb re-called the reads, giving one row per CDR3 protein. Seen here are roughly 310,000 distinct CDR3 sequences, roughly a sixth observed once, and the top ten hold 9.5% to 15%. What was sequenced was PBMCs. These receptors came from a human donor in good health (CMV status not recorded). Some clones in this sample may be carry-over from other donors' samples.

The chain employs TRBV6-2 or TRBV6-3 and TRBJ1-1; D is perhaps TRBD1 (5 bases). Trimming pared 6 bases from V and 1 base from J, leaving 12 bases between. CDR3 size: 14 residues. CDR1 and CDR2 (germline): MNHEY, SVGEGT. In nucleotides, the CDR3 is TGTGCCAGCAGCTCCGGGACCTGGAACACTGAAGCTTTCTTT. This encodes CASSSGTWNTEAFF.

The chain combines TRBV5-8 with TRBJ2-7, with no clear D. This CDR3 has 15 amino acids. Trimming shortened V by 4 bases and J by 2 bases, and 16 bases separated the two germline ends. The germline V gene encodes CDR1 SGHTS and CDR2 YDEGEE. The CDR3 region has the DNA TGTGCCAGCAGCGCCTTGGGCAGTGAGGCCTACGAGCAGTACTTC. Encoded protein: CASSALGSEAYEQYF.

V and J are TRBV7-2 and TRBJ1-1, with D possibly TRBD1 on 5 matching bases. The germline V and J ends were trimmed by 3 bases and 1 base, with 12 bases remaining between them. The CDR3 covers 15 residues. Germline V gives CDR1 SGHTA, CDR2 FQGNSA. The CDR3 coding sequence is TGTGCCAGCAGCTTTTTCGACAGATCGAACACTGAAGCTTTCTTT. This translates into CASSFFDRSNTEAFF.

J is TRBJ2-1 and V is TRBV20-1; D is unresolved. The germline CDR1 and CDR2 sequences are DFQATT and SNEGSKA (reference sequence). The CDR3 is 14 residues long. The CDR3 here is CSSDTDKSYNEQFF. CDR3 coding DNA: TGCAGCTCCGATACGGATAAATCTTACAATGAGCAGTTCTTC.

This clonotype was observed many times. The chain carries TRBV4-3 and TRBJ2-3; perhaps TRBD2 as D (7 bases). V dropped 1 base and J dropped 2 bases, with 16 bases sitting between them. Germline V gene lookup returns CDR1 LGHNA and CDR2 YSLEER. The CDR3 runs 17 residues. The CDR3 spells CASSQVAGAIFTDTQYF. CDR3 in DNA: TGCGCCAGCAGCCAAGTCGCGGGGGCCATATTCACAGATACGCAGTATTTT.

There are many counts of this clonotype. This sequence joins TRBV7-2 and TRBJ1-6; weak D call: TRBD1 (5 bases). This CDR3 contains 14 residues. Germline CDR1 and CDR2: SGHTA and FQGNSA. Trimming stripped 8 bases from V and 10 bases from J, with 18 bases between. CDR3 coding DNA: TGTGCCAGCGCCTCGGGGGTACCCTCCTCACCCCTCCACTTT. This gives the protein CASASGVPSSPLHF.

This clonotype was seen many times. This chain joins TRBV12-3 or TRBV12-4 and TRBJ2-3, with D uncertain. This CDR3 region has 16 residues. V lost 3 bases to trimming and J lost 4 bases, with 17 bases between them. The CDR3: CASSFRSSPHADTQYF. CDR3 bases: TGTGCCAGCAGTTTTAGGTCCTCGCCGCACGCAGATACGCAGTATTTT.

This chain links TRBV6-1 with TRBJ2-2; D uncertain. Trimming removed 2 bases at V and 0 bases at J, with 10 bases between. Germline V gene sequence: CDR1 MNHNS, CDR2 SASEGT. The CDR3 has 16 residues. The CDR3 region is CASSEQWISNTGELFF. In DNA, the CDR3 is TGTGCCAGCAGTGAACAATGGATTTCGAACACCGGGGAGCTGTTTTTT.

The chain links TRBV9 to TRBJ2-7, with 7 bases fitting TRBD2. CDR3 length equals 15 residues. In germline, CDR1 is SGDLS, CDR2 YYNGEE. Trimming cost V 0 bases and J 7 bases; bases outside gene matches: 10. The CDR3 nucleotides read TGTGCCAGCAGCGTAGGAGGTCCCACTAGCGCGGAGCAGTACTTC. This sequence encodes CASSVGGPTSAEQYF.

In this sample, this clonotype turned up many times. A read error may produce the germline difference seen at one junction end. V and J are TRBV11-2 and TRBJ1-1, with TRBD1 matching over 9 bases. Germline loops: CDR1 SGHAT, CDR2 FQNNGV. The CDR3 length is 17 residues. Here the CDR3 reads CASSLDPLGTGNAEAFF. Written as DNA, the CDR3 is TGTGCCAGCAGCTTAGACCCTCTCGGGACAGGGAACGCTGAAGCTTTCTTT.

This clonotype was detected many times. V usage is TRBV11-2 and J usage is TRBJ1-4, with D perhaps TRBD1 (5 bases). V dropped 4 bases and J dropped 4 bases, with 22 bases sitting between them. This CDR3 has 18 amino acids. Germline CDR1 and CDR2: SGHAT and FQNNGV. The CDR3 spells CASSWGTLIGGVNEKLFF. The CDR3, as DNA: TGTGCCAGCAGCTGGGGCACGTTGATTGGGGGAGTTAATGAAAAACTGTTTTTT.

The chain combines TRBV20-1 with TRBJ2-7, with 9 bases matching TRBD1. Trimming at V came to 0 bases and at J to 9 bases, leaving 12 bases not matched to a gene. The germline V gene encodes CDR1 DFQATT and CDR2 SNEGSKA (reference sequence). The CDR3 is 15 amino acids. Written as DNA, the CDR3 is TGCAGTGCTAGAGATTCGTTCCTCACAGGGGGCTTGCAGTACTTC. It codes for CSARDSFLTGGLQYF.

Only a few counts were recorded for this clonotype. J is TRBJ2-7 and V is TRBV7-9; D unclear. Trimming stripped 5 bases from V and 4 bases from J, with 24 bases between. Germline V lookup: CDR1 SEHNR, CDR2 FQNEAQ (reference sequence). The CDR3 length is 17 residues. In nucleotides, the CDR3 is TGTGCCAGCAGCACATGGAATACATCCTCGGATAAATACGAGCAGTACTTC. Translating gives CASSTWNTSSDKYEQYF.

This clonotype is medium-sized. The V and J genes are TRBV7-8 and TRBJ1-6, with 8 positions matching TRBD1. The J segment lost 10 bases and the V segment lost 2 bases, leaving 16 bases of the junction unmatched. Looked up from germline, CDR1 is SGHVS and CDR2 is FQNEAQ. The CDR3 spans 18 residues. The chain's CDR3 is CASSLLGSGQGGLSPLHF. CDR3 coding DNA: TGTGCCAGCAGCTTACTAGGTTCCGGACAGGGAGGTTTATCACCCCTCCACTTT.

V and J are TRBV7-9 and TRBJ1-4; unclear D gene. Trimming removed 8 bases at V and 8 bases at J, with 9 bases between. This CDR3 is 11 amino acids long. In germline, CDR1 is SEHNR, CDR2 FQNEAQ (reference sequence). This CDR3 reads CASGHGEKLFF. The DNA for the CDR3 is TGTGCCAGCGGGCATGGGGAAAAACTGTTTTTT. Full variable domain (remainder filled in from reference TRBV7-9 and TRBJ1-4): DTGVSQNPRHKITKRGQNVTFRCDPISEHNRLYWYRQTLGQGPEFLTYFQNEAQLEKSRLLSDRFSAERPKGSFSTLEIQRTEQGDSAMYLCASGHGEKLFFGSGTQLSVL.

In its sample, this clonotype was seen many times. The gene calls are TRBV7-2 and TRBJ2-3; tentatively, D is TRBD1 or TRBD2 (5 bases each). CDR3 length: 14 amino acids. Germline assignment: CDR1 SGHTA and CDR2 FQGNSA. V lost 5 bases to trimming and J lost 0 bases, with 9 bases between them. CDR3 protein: CASSPEGSTDTQYF. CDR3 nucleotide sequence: TGTGCCAGCAGCCCAGAGGGGAGCACAGATACGCAGTATTTT.

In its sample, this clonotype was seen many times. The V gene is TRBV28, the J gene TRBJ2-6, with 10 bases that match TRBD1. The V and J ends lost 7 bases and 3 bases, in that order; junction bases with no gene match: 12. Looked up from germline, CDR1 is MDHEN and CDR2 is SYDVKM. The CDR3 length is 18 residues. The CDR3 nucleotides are TGTGCCAGCATGGGACACCGCGGGACAGGGGATGGGGCCAACGTCCTGACTTTC. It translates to CASMGHRGTGDGANVLTF.

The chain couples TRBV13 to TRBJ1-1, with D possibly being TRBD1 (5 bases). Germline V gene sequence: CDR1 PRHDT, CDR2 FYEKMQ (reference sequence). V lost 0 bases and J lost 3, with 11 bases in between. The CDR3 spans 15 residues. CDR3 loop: CASSLGNRDYTEAFF. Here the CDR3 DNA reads TGTGCCAGCAGCTTAGGAAACCGGGACTACACTGAAGCTTTCTTT.

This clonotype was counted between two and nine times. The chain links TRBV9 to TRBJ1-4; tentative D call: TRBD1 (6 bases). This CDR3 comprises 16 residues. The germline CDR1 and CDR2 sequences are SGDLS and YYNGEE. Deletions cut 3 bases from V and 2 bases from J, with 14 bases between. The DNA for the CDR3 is TGTGCCAGCAGCGCAGGGGTTTTTGGGACTAATGAAAAACTGTTTTTT. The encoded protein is CASSAGVFGTNEKLFF.

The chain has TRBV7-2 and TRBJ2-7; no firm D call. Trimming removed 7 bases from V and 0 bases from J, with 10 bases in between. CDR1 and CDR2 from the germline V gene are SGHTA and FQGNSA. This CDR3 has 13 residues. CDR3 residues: CASKVVPSYEQYF. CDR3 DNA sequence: TGTGCCAGCAAGGTTGTGCCCTCCTACGAGCAGTACTTC.

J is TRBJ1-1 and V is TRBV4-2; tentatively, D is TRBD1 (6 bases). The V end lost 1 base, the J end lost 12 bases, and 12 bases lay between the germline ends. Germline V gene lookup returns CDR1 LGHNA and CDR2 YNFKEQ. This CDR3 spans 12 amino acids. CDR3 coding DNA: TGTGCCAGCAGCCAAGGCGACAGGCGGACTTTCTTT. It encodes CASSQGDRRTFF.

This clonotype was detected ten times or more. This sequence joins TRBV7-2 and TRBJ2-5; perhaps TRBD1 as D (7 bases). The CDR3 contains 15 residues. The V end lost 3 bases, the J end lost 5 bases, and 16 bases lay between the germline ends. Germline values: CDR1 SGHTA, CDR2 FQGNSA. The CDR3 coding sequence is TGTGCCAGCAGCTTTAGCTCACAGGGGAGGGAGACCCAGTACTTC. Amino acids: CASSFSSQGRETQYF.

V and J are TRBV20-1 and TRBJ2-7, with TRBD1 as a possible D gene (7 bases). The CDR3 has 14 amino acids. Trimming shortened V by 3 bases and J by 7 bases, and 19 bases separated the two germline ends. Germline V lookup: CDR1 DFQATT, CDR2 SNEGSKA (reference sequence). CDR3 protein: CSASSHRGLREQYF. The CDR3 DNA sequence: TGCAGTGCTAGTTCCCACAGGGGACTGAGGGAGCAGTACTTC.

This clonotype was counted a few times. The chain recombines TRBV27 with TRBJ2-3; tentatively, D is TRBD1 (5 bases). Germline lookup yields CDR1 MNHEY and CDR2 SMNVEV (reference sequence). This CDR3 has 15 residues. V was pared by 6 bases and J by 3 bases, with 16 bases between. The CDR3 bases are TGTGCCAGCAGGCATAGGGGTTTCGGAACAGATACGCAGTATTTT. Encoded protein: CASRHRGFGTDTQYF.

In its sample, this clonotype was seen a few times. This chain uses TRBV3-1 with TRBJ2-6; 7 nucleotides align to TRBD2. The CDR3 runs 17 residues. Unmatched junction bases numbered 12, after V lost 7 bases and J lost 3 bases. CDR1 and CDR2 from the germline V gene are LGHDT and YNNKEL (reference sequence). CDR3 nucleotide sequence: TGTGCCAGCAACCCCGGCGGGGGAGGCCTTGGGGCCAACGTCCTGACTTTC. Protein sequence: CASNPGGGGLGANVLTF.